This TCR beta chain was documented in a study of CD8 T cells in Susac syndrome. Reverse transcription of about 0.5 to 1 ug RNA used random hexamers. The TCR beta CDR3 was amplified by immunoSEQ multiplex PCR across 54 Vbeta, 13 Jbeta. TCRdb called the immunoSEQ multiplex PCR reads again in MiXCR, with one record for every CDR3 protein. The repertoire holds about 300,000 distinct CDR3 sequences, with 70% to 90% as singletons. The CDR3 runs to 16 residues. CDR1 DFQATT and CDR2 SNEGSKA come from the germline V gene (reference sequence). Trimming left V 0 bases short and J 4 bases short, with 16 bases between.

The rearrangement uses TRBV20-1 and TRBJ2-1, with a tentative D call TRBD1 (5 bases). Material for sequencing was CD8+ T cells from PBMCs. This TCR came from a human donor with multiple sclerosis. Here the CDR3 reads CSAREGKDTVYNEQFF. Written as DNA, the CDR3 is TGCAGTGCTAGAGAGGGGAAGGACACCGTGTACAATGAGCAGTTCTTC.